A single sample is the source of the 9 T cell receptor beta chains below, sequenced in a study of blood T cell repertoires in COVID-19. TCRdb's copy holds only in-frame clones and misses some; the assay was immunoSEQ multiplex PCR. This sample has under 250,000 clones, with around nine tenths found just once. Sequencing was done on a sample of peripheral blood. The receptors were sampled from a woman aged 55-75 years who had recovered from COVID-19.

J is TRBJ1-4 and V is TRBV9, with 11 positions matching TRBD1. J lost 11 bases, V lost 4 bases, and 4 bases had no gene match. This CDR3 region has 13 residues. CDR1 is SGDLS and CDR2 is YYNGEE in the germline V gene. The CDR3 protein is CASSLGTGGKLFF. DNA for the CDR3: TGTGCCAGCAGCTTAGGGACAGGGGGGAAACTGTTTTTT.

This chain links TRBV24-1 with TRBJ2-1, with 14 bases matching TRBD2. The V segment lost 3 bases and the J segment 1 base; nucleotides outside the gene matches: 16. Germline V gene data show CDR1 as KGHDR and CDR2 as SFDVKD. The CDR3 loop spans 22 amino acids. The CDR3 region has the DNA TGTGCCACCAGTGATCCCGACTGGACTAGCGGGGGGCCCACCCTGTCCTACAATGAGCAGTTCTTC. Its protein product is CATSDPDWTSGGPTLSYNEQFF.

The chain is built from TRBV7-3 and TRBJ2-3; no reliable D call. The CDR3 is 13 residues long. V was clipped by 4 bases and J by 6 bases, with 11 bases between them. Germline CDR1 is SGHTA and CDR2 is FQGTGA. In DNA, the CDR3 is TGTGCCAGCAGCTCCCGACTCGCGGATACGCAGTATTTT. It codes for CASSSRLADTQYF.

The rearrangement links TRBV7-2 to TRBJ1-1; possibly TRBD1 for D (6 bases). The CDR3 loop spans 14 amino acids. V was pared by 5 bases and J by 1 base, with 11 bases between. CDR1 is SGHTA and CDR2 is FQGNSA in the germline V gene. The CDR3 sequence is CASSPGHANTEAFF. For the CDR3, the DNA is TGTGCCAGCAGCCCGGGACATGCGAACACTGAAGCTTTCTTT.

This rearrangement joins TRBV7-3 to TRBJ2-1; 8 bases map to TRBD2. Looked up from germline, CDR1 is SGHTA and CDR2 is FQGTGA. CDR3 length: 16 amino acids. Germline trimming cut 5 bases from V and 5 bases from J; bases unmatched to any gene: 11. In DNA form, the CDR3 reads TGTGCCAGCAGCCCACAAGAGCGGGGGCGAAACAATGAGCAGTTCTTC. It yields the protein CASSPQERGRNNEQFF.

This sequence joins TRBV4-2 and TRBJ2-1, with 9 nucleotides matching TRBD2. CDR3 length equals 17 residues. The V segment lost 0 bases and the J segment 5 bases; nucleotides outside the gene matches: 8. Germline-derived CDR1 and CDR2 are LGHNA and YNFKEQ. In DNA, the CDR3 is TGTGCCAGCAGCCAAGATGGGCTAGCGGGGCCCGACAATGAGCAGTTCTTC. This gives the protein CASSQDGLAGPDNEQFF.

This CDR3 is CASSIGQDSDGYTF. Here the CDR3 DNA reads TGCGCCAGCAGCATTGGACAGGATTCGGATGGCTACACCTTC. The gene calls are TRBV5-1 and TRBJ1-2, with 7 bases matching TRBD1. CDR1 is SGHRS, CDR2 YFSETQ, per germline. V gave up 4 bases and J gave up 6 bases; unmatched junction bases: 9. CDR3 length: 14 amino acids.

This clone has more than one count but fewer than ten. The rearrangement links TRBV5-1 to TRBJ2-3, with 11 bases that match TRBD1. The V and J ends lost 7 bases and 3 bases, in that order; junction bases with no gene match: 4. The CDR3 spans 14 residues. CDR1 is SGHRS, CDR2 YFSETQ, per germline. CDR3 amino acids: CASGQGARTDTQYF. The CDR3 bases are TGCGCCAGCGGACAGGGGGCGCGAACAGATACGCAGTATTTT.

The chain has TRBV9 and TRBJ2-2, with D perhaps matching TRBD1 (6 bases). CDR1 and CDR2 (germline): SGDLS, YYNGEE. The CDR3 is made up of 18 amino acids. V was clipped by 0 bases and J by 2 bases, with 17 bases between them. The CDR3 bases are TGTGCCAGCAGCGTAGGACCGGTTGTACAGGGAAACACCGGGGAGCTGTTTTTT. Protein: CASSVGPVVQGNTGELFF.